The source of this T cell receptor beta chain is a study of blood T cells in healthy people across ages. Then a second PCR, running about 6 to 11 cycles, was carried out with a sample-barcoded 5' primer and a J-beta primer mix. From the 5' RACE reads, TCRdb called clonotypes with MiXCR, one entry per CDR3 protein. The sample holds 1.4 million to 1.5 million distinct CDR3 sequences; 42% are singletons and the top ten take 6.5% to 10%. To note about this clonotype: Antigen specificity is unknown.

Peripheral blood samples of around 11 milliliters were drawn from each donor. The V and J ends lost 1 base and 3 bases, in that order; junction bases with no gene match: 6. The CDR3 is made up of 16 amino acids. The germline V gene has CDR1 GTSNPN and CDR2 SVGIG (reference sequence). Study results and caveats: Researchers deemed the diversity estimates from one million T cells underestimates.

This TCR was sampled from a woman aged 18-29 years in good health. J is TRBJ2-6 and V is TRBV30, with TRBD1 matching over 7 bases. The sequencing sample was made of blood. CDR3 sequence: CAWSAYRGNGANVLTF. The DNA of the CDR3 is TGTGCCTGGAGTGCCTACAGGGGAAATGGGGCCAACGTCCTGACTTTC.